Reported below is one T cell receptor (beta chain). This entry comes from a study of blood T cell repertoires in COVID-19. About the research overall: Material from acute and convalescent COVID-19 was sourced from the United States, Italy and Spain. Sample material is recorded as cDNA or gDNA derived from T cells, B-cell-depleted T cells, or PBMCs.

CDR1 and CDR2 (germline): MDHEN, SYDVKM. The J segment lost 4 bases and the V segment lost 4 bases, leaving 7 bases of the junction unmatched. CDR3 length: 14 residues. Authors' analysis steps: Cell counts per sample came from amplifying reference gene primers. Clones were sequenced by immunoSEQ multiplex PCR, and TCRdb holds only the in-frame ones, with some missing. The V and J calls and clone size were taken over from that table, and D and trimming were inferred from the DNA. The sample carries about 200,000 clones, approximately 87% recorded once. The sample consisted of peripheral blood. This TCR was sampled from a man between 60 and 75 years old who had recovered from COVID-19. The V and J genes are TRBV28 and TRBJ2-7, with 7 positions matching TRBD2. CDR3 loop: CASSYSGAGYEQYF. The CDR3 bases are TGTGCCAGCAGTTACAGCGGGGCGGGATACGAGCAGTACTTC.